The 25 T cell receptor beta chains reported below all come from one sample, sequenced in a study of cytomegalovirus exposure and HLA in healthy donors. Data came from immunoSEQ multiplex PCR; TCRdb stores just in-frame clones and leaves some out. The data contain roughly 300,000 clones, 70% to 90% of them seen just once; the ten biggest clones take up under 0.85%. What was sequenced was PBMCs. The receptor set was obtained from a woman aged 18-35 years in good health and CMV-seronegative.

A single count supports this clone. The rearrangement uses TRBV19 and TRBJ2-7, with D maybe TRBD1 (6 bases). The CDR3 extends over 12 amino acids. Per the germline V gene, CDR1 is LNHDA and CDR2 is SQIVND (reference sequence). The V end lost 3 bases, the J end lost 6 bases, and 9 bases lay between the germline ends. The CDR3: CASSIIRGEQYF. In nucleotides, the CDR3 is TGTGCCAGTAGTATCATCAGGGGCGAGCAGTACTTC.

This clone was observed a few times. The chain recombines TRBV4-1 with TRBJ2-7; a possible D gene is TRBD1 (6 bases). CDR3 size: 17 residues. Germline CDR1 is MGHRA and CDR2 is YSYEKL. Trimming left V 4 bases short and J 2 bases short, with 21 bases between. CDR3 amino acids: CASSLSSGTKKAYEQYF. Here the CDR3 DNA reads TGCGCCAGCAGCCTTTCATCCGGGACAAAAAAGGCCTACGAGCAGTACTTC.

This rearrangement joins TRBV2 to TRBJ2-2, with 7 bases matching TRBD2. J was trimmed by 10 bases and V by 6 bases; bases with no gene match: 8. This CDR3 has 13 residues. Germline V gene data show CDR1 as SNHLY and CDR2 as FYNNEI. CDR3: CASSSSGEQELFF. The CDR3 coding sequence is TGTGCCAGCAGCTCCAGCGGGGAACAGGAGCTGTTTTTT.

The chain is built from TRBV6-5 and TRBJ2-5, with 7 bases lining up with TRBD2. Germline CDR1 reads MNHEY; CDR2 reads SVGAGI. V was clipped by 6 bases and J by 5 bases; unmatched bases: 6. This CDR3 has 13 amino acids. CDR3 DNA: TGTGCCAGCAGAAGAGAACTAGCGGAGACCCAGTACTTC. As protein: CASRRELAETQYF.

The chain employs TRBV28 and TRBJ2-7; TRBD2 might be the D (6 bases). CDR1 is MDHEN and CDR2 is SYDVKM in the germline V gene. The CDR3 extends over 14 amino acids. V was cut by 6 bases and J by 2 bases, with 14 bases left in between. Written as DNA, the CDR3 is TGTGCCAGCAGCCGGGCGGGGCCTACCTACGAGCAGTACTTC. This sequence encodes CASSRAGPTYEQYF.

This rearrangement joins TRBV7-3 to TRBJ1-1; D remains unclear. The germline V gene has CDR1 SGHTA and CDR2 FQGTGA. The CDR3 is 15 amino acids. The V end lost 3 bases, the J end lost 2 bases, and 13 bases lay between the germline ends. The CDR3 region has the DNA TGTGCCAGCAGCTTTCTGGGCGGAGGTAACACTGAAGCTTTCTTT. Amino acids: CASSFLGGGNTEAFF.

The chain's CDR3 is CASSYAPSGSGNTIYF. The CDR3 DNA reads TGCGCCAGCAGCTATGCCCCGAGCGGGTCTGGAAACACCATATATTTT. V usage is TRBV5-1 and J usage is TRBJ1-3; D call uncertain. Germline assignment: CDR1 SGHRS and CDR2 YFSETQ. The CDR3 has 16 residues. Trimming stripped 3 bases from V and 1 base from J, with 14 bases between. Supplemented by reference TRBV5-1 and TRBJ1-3, the full variable domain reads KAGVTQTPRYLIKTRGQQVTLSCSPISGHRSVSWYQQTPGQGLQFLFEYFSETQRNKGNFPGRFSGRQFSNSRSEMNVSTLELGDSALYLCASSYAPSGSGNTIYFGEGSWLTVV.

The rearrangement uses TRBV5-1 and TRBJ1-1; TRBD1 agrees at 7 bases. The CDR3 has 16 amino acids. After removal of 3 bases from V and 1 base from J, the junction contained 9 bases not matched to a gene. The V gene's germline CDR1 is SGHRS and CDR2 YFSETQ. The CDR3 protein is CASSSSATGPNTEAFF. DNA of the CDR3: TGCGCCAGCAGCTCTTCTGCGACAGGGCCGAACACTGAAGCTTTCTTT.

This chain connects TRBV10-3 to TRBJ1-2, with a tentative D call TRBD1 (5 bases). This CDR3 is built from 16 residues. V shed 0 bases and J shed 4 bases, with 15 bases lying between them. Germline V gives CDR1 ENHRY, CDR2 SYGVKD. CDR3 amino acids: CAISESTQGGAYGYTF. CDR3 sequence (DNA): TGTGCCATCAGTGAGTCGACTCAGGGCGGTGCCTATGGCTACACCTTC.

This clone has a handful of counts. The chain carries TRBV4-2 and TRBJ2-7, with 8 bases lining up with TRBD1. The CDR3 extends over 14 amino acids. V lost 1 base to trimming and J lost 7 bases; unmatched junction nucleotides: 6. Germline CDR1 LGHNA, CDR2 YNFKEQ. CDR3 region: CASSQGQGPGEQYF. Written as DNA, the CDR3 is TGTGCCAGCAGCCAAGGACAGGGGCCGGGGGAGCAGTACTTC.

This chain connects TRBV28 to TRBJ2-1, with 13 nucleotides matching TRBD2. The V and J ends lost 1 base and 9 bases, in that order; junction bases with no gene match: 18. Looked up from germline, CDR1 is MDHEN and CDR2 is SYDVKM. CDR3 length equals 20 residues. The CDR3 DNA follows: TGTGCCAGCAGTTTATTGGGACTAGCGGGACCAGAGGGGCGGGTCGGTGAGCAGTTCTTC. It yields the protein CASSLLGLAGPEGRVGEQFF.

The chain uses TRBV10-3 and TRBJ2-1; D perhaps matches TRBD2 (6 bases). The CDR3 consists of 16 residues. CDR1 and CDR2 from the germline V gene are ENHRY and SYGVKD. Trimming pared 3 bases from V and 4 bases from J, leaving 16 bases between. CDR3 loop: CAISDGRGSGYNEQFF. The CDR3 DNA sequence: TGTGCCATCAGTGACGGGAGAGGGTCTGGATACAATGAGCAGTTCTTC.

This clone was detected only once. The chain joins TRBV6-1 to TRBJ1-2; maybe TRBD1 (6 bases). V was clipped by 0 bases and J by 4 bases, with 12 bases between them. The CDR3 is 15 amino acids. Looked up from germline, CDR1 is MNHNS and CDR2 is SASEGT. The CDR3, as DNA: TGTGCCAGCAGTGAAGCCCGCACAGGGTTCTATGGCTACACCTTC. Translated: CASSEARTGFYGYTF.

The chain combines TRBV20-1 with TRBJ2-5; D ambiguous. The CDR3 is made up of 10 amino acids. V was clipped by 8 bases and J by 5 bases, with 9 bases between them. CDR1 and CDR2 from the germline V gene are DFQATT and SNEGSKA (reference sequence). The CDR3 region is CSQLGETQYF. DNA for the CDR3: TGCAGTCAACTCGGGGAGACCCAGTACTTC.

The rearrangement uses TRBV10-3 and TRBJ1-2, with no clear D. This CDR3 spans 13 amino acids. The germline V gene encodes CDR1 ENHRY and CDR2 SYGVKD. Trimming shortened V by 7 bases and J by 2 bases, and 11 bases separated the two germline ends. The CDR3 DNA follows: TGTGCCATCACTCCTGACGGGAACTATGGCTACACCTTC. Translated: CAITPDGNYGYTF.

Points on this clone: The same CDR3 arises from other DNA sequences in this sample as well. The chain joins TRBV9 to TRBJ2-7; TRBD1 might be the D (6 bases). In germline, CDR1 is SGDLS, CDR2 YYNGEE. This CDR3 is built from 12 residues. Trimming left V 3 bases short and J 4 bases short, with 8 bases between. CDR3 sequence reads: CASSATGYEQYF. In DNA, the CDR3 is TGTGCCAGCAGCGCAACAGGGTACGAGCAGTACTTC.

The chain recombines TRBV28 with TRBJ2-7; 8 bases agree with TRBD2. CDR1 is MDHEN, CDR2 SYDVKM, per germline. The CDR3 is 16 residues long. J lost 0 bases, V lost 6 bases, and 10 bases had no gene match. The CDR3 DNA is TGTGCCAGCAGCCCTCATTTGCGGGAGGACTCCTACGAGCAGTACTTC. It codes for CASSPHLREDSYEQYF.

The chain carries TRBV6-5 and TRBJ2-3; D might be TRBD1 (5 bases). Germline CDR1 MNHEY, CDR2 SVGAGI. V lost 7 bases and J 3 bases, leaving 11 bases between the germline ends. CDR3 length: 13 amino acids. The CDR3: CASIHSGTDTQYF. Here the CDR3 DNA reads TGTGCCAGCATCCATTCAGGGACAGATACGCAGTATTTT.

The chain links TRBV10-3 to TRBJ2-7, with D possibly being TRBD2 (6 bases). The CDR3 is 13 residues long. Between the trimmed V and J ends, which lost 7 bases and 2 bases, there was a span of 12 bases. CDR1 and CDR2 (germline): ENHRY, SYGVKD. The CDR3 bases are TGTGCCATCAAGGAGGGAGGCCCCTACGAGCAGTACTTC. It specifies CAIKEGGPYEQYF.

The chain carries TRBV28 and TRBJ1-1; 7 bases map to TRBD1. Germline V CDR1 and CDR2: MDHEN, SYDVKM. With 3 bases clipped from V and 6 bases from J, the junction kept 4 bases outside the gene matches. This CDR3 has 13 residues. The CDR3 DNA reads as TGTGCCAGCAGTTTTGGGCAGGGGGCTGAAGCTTTCTTT. Translated: CASSFGQGAEAFF.

The chain has TRBV9 and TRBJ2-2; tentative D call: TRBD2 (7 bases). V was trimmed by 3 bases and J by 8 bases, leaving 23 bases between them. CDR1 SGDLS and CDR2 YYNGEE come from the germline V gene. The CDR3 has 17 residues. The CDR3 sequence is CASSAPAWRGQLGELFF. The DNA for the CDR3 is TGTGCCAGCAGCGCACCCGCCTGGCGGGGGCAGTTGGGGGAGCTGTTTTTT.

This clone came up a few times. The rearrangement links TRBV19 to TRBJ1-5; 10 bases match TRBD1. The germline CDR1 and CDR2 sequences are LNHDA and SQIVND (reference sequence). Trimming removed 6 bases from V and 3 bases from J; junction bases left unmatched: 2. The CDR3 runs to 14 residues. Here the CDR3 DNA reads TGTGCCAGTAGCGACAGGGGGCTCAATCAGCCCCAGCATTTT. It is translated as CASSDRGLNQPQHF.

This chain connects TRBV6-6 to TRBJ2-7; weak D call: TRBD2 (5 bases). CDR3 length: 13 residues. Germline V CDR1 and CDR2: MNHNY, SVGAGI (reference sequence). Trimming removed 4 bases from V and 0 bases from J, with 7 bases in between. In nucleotides, the CDR3 is TGTGCCAGCAGTTCCGGGAACTCCTACGAGCAGTACTTC. Translated: CASSSGNSYEQYF.

The V call is TRBV27, the J call TRBJ2-1, with D tentatively TRBD1 (9 bases). The germline V and J ends were trimmed by 3 bases and 4 bases, with 28 bases remaining between them. The CDR3 consists of 20 residues. The V gene's germline CDR1 is MNHEY and CDR2 SMNVEV (reference sequence). CDR3 amino acids: CASSFRRGDRDPPKYNEQFF. In DNA form, the CDR3 reads TGTGCCAGCAGTTTCAGGCGGGGGGACAGGGACCCTCCTAAGTACAATGAGCAGTTCTTC.

V gene TRBV15 combines with J gene TRBJ2-7, with 8 bases matching TRBD2. The germline gives CDR1 LNHNV, CDR2 YYDKDF (reference sequence). Trimming at V came to 5 bases and at J to 4 bases, leaving 16 bases not matched to a gene. This CDR3 is built from 17 residues. CDR3 in DNA: TGTGCCACCAGCTCCCCACCGGGTACTAGCGGAGGATACGAGCAGTACTTC. The encoded protein is CATSSPPGTSGGYEQYF.